The 27 T cell receptor beta chains listed next were all sequenced from one sample in a study of shared clonotypes between healthy human individuals. TCRdb keeps only in-frame clones here, not all; method: immunoSEQ multiplex PCR. Of 2 million to 2.5 million clones in the sample, approximately 94% were seen once. The sequencing input was naive CD4+ T cells from PBMCs. Indicated subset: CD45RA+ positively selected. The receptors here all came from a man aged 18 to 30 in good health. Some clones in this sample may be carry-over from other donors' samples.

The V call is TRBV7-2, the J call TRBJ1-3; D unclear. CDR3 length: 15 residues. V lost 1 base to trimming and J lost 2 bases, with 9 bases between them. Germline V gene data show CDR1 as SGHTA and CDR2 as FQGNSA. The CDR3 loop reads CASSLGIGTGNTIYF. CDR3 nucleotides: TGTGCCAGCAGCTTAGGCATAGGGACTGGAAACACCATATATTTT.

This sequence joins TRBV5-1 and TRBJ1-2, with D uncertain. V was shortened by 0 bases and J by 4 bases, with 13 bases between the two germline ends. This CDR3 comprises 15 residues. The germline V gene has CDR1 SGHRS and CDR2 YFSETQ. This CDR3 reads CASSLAFGLIYGYTF. CDR3 coding DNA: TGCGCCAGCAGCTTGGCATTTGGACTAATCTATGGCTACACCTTC. Filled out from reference TRBV5-1 and TRBJ1-2, the complete variable domain reads KAGVTQTPRYLIKTRGQQVTLSCSPISGHRSVSWYQQTPGQGLQFLFEYFSETQRNKGNFPGRFSGRQFSNSRSEMNVSTLELGDSALYLCASSLAFGLIYGYTFGSGTRLTVV.

This clone was seen more than once but under ten times. The V and J genes are TRBV2 and TRBJ1-2; no reliable D call. The germline V gene has CDR1 SNHLY and CDR2 FYNNEI. The CDR3 totals 15 residues. Trimming stripped 3 bases from V and 0 bases from J, with 11 bases between. The chain's CDR3 is CASSDREVSNYGYTF. The CDR3 DNA reads as TGTGCCAGCAGTGACCGAGAAGTTTCTAACTATGGCTACACCTTC.

The V and J genes are TRBV5-8 and TRBJ1-1; 8 nucleotides align to TRBD1. CDR3 length: 16 amino acids. The V segment lost 4 bases and the J segment 8 bases; nucleotides outside the gene matches: 16. Germline V gene data show CDR1 as SGHTS and CDR2 as YDEGEE. The DNA for the CDR3 is TGTGCCAGCAGCAAACCGCCGGGACAGGCCCCAGGGGAAGCTTTCTTT. It encodes CASSKPPGQAPGEAFF.

CDR3 bases: TGTGCCAGCAGCGTAGGAACTATTTCGGCCGAGCAGTACTTC. This encodes CASSVGTISAEQYF. The J gene is TRBJ2-7, the V gene TRBV9, with no clear D. The CDR3 is 14 amino acids. Germline-derived CDR1 and CDR2 are SGDLS and YYNGEE. V lost 0 bases and J lost 6, with 13 bases in between.

This clone was observed a handful of times. CDR3 DNA: TGTGCCAGCAGCCCCCGGGCAGGGAACACTGAAGCTTTCTTT. Amino acid sequence: CASSPRAGNTEAFF. This chain connects TRBV7-9 to TRBJ1-1; D is unresolved. Trimming shortened V by 5 bases and J by 1 base, and 11 bases separated the two germline ends. Germline V CDR1 and CDR2: SEHNR, FQNEAQ (reference sequence). The CDR3 consists of 14 residues.

The chain is built from TRBV28 and TRBJ2-1; TRBD2 matches at 16 bases. From germline, CDR1 is MDHEN and CDR2 SYDVKM. V gave up 5 bases and J gave up 0 bases; unmatched junction bases: 4. The CDR3 consists of 18 residues. The CDR3 region is CASSPGTSGRVSYNEQFF. Here the CDR3 DNA reads TGTGCCAGCAGTCCCGGGACTAGCGGGAGGGTCTCCTACAATGAGCAGTTCTTC.

A note on this clone: This sample also contains other DNA sequences that code for the same CDR3. The chain is built from TRBV30 and TRBJ2-2; D is undetermined. CDR1 and CDR2 from the germline V gene are GTSNPN and SVGIG (reference sequence). Trimming pared 0 bases from V and 1 base from J, leaving 3 bases between. The CDR3 has 13 residues. CDR3 in DNA: TGTGCCTGGAGTGTTAGGAACACCGGGGAGCTGTTTTTT. Encoded protein: CAWSVRNTGELFF.

V usage is TRBV7-3 and J usage is TRBJ2-1, with TRBD2 matching over 8 bases. Germline loops: CDR1 SGHTA, CDR2 FQGTGA. The CDR3 is made up of 14 amino acids. V lost 4 bases to trimming and J lost 6 bases; unmatched junction nucleotides: 5. The DNA of the CDR3 is TGTGCCAGCAGCTCAAGCGGGAGACCCAATGAGCAGTTCTTC. Translated, it gives CASSSSGRPNEQFF.

This sequence joins TRBV4-1 and TRBJ2-6; tentatively, D is TRBD1 (6 bases). This CDR3 region has 18 residues. V was cut by 1 base and J by 0 bases, with 13 bases left in between. Germline V gene lookup returns CDR1 MGHRA and CDR2 YSYEKL. CDR3 protein: CASSQGWTELSGANVLTF. For the CDR3, the DNA is TGCGCCAGCAGCCAAGGGTGGACAGAACTCTCTGGGGCCAACGTCCTGACTTTC.

In this sample, this clone turned up once. V usage is TRBV27 and J usage is TRBJ2-7, with a tentative D call TRBD1 (6 bases). Trimming cost V 6 bases and J 0 bases, with 18 bases left between them. The CDR3 runs 16 residues. Per the germline V gene, CDR1 is MNHEY and CDR2 is SMNVEV (reference sequence). CDR3 DNA sequence: TGTGCCAGCAGCCGCGTGGGGGCCTCAAGCTCCTACGAGCAGTACTTC. Protein sequence: CASSRVGASSSYEQYF.

This clone was seen once. The rearrangement uses TRBV5-1 and TRBJ2-3; D possibly matches TRBD1 or TRBD2 (5 bases each). This CDR3 is 14 amino acids long. Between the trimmed V and J ends, which lost 6 bases and 0 bases, there was a span of 11 bases. Germline V CDR1 and CDR2: SGHRS, YFSETQ. The CDR3 region is CASNRWDSTDTQYF. As DNA, the CDR3 is TGCGCCAGCAATCGTTGGGACAGCACAGATACGCAGTATTTT.

The J gene is TRBJ1-2, the V gene TRBV5-8; D might be TRBD1 (5 bases). V was pared by 9 bases and J by 5 bases, with 20 bases between. Germline V lookup: CDR1 SGHTS, CDR2 YDEGEE. This CDR3 has 14 residues. The CDR3 protein is CATQASPGFYGYTF. The CDR3 DNA is TGTGCCACCCAAGCCTCCCCAGGGTTTTATGGCTACACCTTC.

The DNA for the CDR3 is TGTGCCAGTAGTTCCCGCGACAGGACCTACGAGCAGTACTTC. This translates into CASSSRDRTYEQYF. The rearrangement joins TRBV19 to TRBJ2-7; weak D call: TRBD1 (6 bases). CDR1 and CDR2 from the germline V gene are LNHDA and SQIVND (reference sequence). The CDR3 length is 14 residues. The V end was cut by 5 bases, the J end by 2 bases, with 13 bases between.

CDR3 bases: TGTGCCAGCAGGCTATCAGTCCAGCCCCAGCATTTT. Translation: CASRLSVQPQHF. The chain is built from TRBV28 and TRBJ1-5; no reliable D call. Germline CDR1 and CDR2: MDHEN and SYDVKM. Trimming left V 6 bases short and J 7 bases short, with 10 bases between. The CDR3 sequence is 12 residues long.

CDR3 DNA: TGTGCCAGCAGCGGGGCGGACAGGGCGGGCGAGCAGTACTTC. Translation: CASSGADRAGEQYF. The chain recombines TRBV5-4 with TRBJ2-7, with 8 bases fitting TRBD1. Germline assignment: CDR1 SGHNT and CDR2 YYREEE (reference sequence). The J segment lost 6 bases and the V segment lost 4 bases, leaving 9 bases of the junction unmatched. The CDR3 runs to 14 residues. Drawing the rest from reference TRBV5-4 and TRBJ2-7, the complete variable domain is ETGVTQSPTHLIKTRGQQVTLRCSSQSGHNTVSWYQQALGQGPQFIFQYYREEENGRGNFPPRFSGLQFPNYSSELNVNALELDDSALYLCASSGADRAGEQYFGPGTRLTVT.

The V call is TRBV12-2, the J call TRBJ1-5; the listed D gene, TRBD1, was not tested against the DNA. TRBV12-2 is marked as a pseudogene. This CDR3 region has 15 residues. CDR3 protein: CASRLGDRGDQPQHF. In nucleotides, the CDR3 is TGTGCAAGTCGCTTAGGGGACAGGGGGGATCAGCCCCAGCATTTT.

The chain's CDR3 is CASSLRESTYEQYF. CDR3 nucleotide sequence: TGTGCCAGCAGTTTACGGGAGAGTACCTACGAGCAGTACTTC. The chain joins TRBV28 to TRBJ2-7, with TRBD2 as a possible D gene (6 bases). Germline V gene lookup returns CDR1 MDHEN and CDR2 SYDVKM. Trimming removed 2 bases from V and 2 bases from J, with 10 bases in between. The CDR3 extends over 14 amino acids. Based on the CDR3 plus reference TRBV28 and TRBJ2-7, the full variable domain is DVKVTQSSRYLVKRTGEKVFLECVQDMDHENMFWYRQDPGLGLRLIYFSYDVKMKEKGDIPEGYSVSREKKERFSLILESASTNQTSMYLCASSLRESTYEQYFGPGTRLTVT.

The chain links TRBV5-1 to TRBJ2-3; tentatively, D is TRBD1 (5 bases). CDR1 is SGHRS, CDR2 YFSETQ, per germline. The CDR3 consists of 18 residues. With 0 bases removed from V and 2 bases from J, the gap between germline ends came to 19 bases. For the CDR3, the DNA is TGCGCCAGCAGCTTGGCGGGTGACAGTCAACCCTTCACAGATACGCAGTATTTT. This translates into CASSLAGDSQPFTDTQYF.

The rearrangement uses TRBV7-9 and TRBJ1-5, with D possibly being TRBD1 (6 bases). The germline V and J ends were trimmed by 6 bases and 3 bases, with 15 bases remaining between them. This CDR3 has 15 residues. Germline loops: CDR1 SEHNR, CDR2 FQNEAQ (reference sequence). The CDR3 coding sequence is TGTGCCAGCAGTTTGTCGACAGGTCCCAATCAGCCCCAGCATTTT. Translated: CASSLSTGPNQPQHF.

Of note for this clone: The same CDR3 is also encoded by other DNA sequences in this sample. The chain couples TRBV6-5 to TRBJ1-1; no clear D. From germline, CDR1 is MNHEY and CDR2 SVGAGI. The V end lost 0 bases, the J end lost 3 bases, and 5 bases lay between the germline ends. The CDR3 runs 13 residues. The CDR3 nucleotides are TGTGCCAGCAGTTACTCGAAATACACTGAAGCTTTCTTT. As protein: CASSYSKYTEAFF.

The rearrangement links TRBV15 to TRBJ2-7; tentative D call: TRBD1 (6 bases). The V gene lost 5 bases and the J gene lost 0 bases, with 8 bases spanning the gap. Germline CDR1 reads LNHNV; CDR2 reads YYDKDF (reference sequence). The CDR3 totals 13 residues. CDR3 nucleotide sequence: TGTGCCACCAGCGACAGGAGCTCCTACGAGCAGTACTTC. It encodes CATSDRSSYEQYF.

The V call is TRBV6-5, the J call TRBJ2-2, with 10 bases identical to TRBD1. Germline CDR1 MNHEY, CDR2 SVGAGI. The CDR3 consists of 15 residues. V trimming: 10 bases; J trimming: 6 bases; junction bases outside the gene matches: 11. This CDR3 reads CATRRGQGFSGELFF. The CDR3, as DNA: TGTGCCACGAGACGGGGACAGGGGTTTTCCGGGGAGCTGTTTTTT.

The chain uses TRBV5-1 and TRBJ2-7, with 10 bases fitting TRBD2. There are 15 residues in the CDR3. The J segment lost 5 bases and the V segment lost 3 bases, leaving 8 bases of the junction unmatched. Germline CDR1 SGHRS, CDR2 YFSETQ. The CDR3: CASSSQAGGYDEQYF. The CDR3 DNA is TGCGCCAGCAGCTCGCAAGCGGGAGGGTATGACGAGCAGTACTTC. Filled out from reference TRBV5-1 and TRBJ2-7, the complete variable domain reads KAGVTQTPRYLIKTRGQQVTLSCSPISGHRSVSWYQQTPGQGLQFLFEYFSETQRNKGNFPGRFSGRQFSNSRSEMNVSTLELGDSALYLCASSSQAGGYDEQYFGPGTRLTVT.

The rearrangement uses TRBV19 and TRBJ2-2; D not resolved. Per the germline V gene, CDR1 is LNHDA and CDR2 is SQIVND (reference sequence). The CDR3 is 14 residues long. V gave up 8 bases and J gave up 1 base, with 11 bases separating them. The CDR3 DNA reads TGTGCCAGTCAGGCGCCCTTGAACACCGGGGAGCTGTTTTTT. This encodes CASQAPLNTGELFF.

DNA of the CDR3: TGTGCCACCATAGATGCCCACGGGGACGATGAGCAGTTCTTC. The encoded protein is CATIDAHGDDEQFF. The chain uses TRBV2 and TRBJ2-1; perhaps D is TRBD1 or TRBD2 (5 bases each). V was clipped by 10 bases and J by 8 bases, with 21 bases between them. Germline V gives CDR1 SNHLY, CDR2 FYNNEI. The CDR3 spans 14 residues. Variable domain in full (rest from reference TRBV2 and TRBJ2-1): EPEVTQTPSHQVTQMGQEVILRCVPISNHLYFYWYRQILGQKVEFLVSFYNNEISEKSEIFDDQFSVERPDGSNFTLKIRSTKLEDSAMYFCATIDAHGDDEQFFGPGTRLTVL.

This clone was observed once. The chain is built from TRBV5-1 and TRBJ1-1, with D tentatively TRBD1 (5 bases). CDR1 and CDR2 (germline): SGHRS, YFSETQ. This CDR3 spans 15 amino acids. The V end was cut by 3 bases, the J end by 4 bases, with 16 bases between. As DNA, the CDR3 is TGCGCCAGCAGCTACGTCCTGGGGGAAACCACTGAAGCTTTCTTT. Its protein product is CASSYVLGETTEAFF.